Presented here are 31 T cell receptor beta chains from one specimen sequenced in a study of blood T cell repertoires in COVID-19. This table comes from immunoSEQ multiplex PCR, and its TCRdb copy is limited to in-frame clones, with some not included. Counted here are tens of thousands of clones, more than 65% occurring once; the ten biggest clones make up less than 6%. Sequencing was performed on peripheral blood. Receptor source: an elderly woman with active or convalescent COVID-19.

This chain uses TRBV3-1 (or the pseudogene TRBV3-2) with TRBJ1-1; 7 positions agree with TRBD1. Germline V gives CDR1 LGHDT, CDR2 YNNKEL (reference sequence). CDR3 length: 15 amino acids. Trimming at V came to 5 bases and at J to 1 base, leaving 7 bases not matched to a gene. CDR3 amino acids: CASSSTTGRNTEAFF. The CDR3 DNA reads TGTGCCAGCAGCAGCACGACAGGGAGGAACACTGAAGCTTTCTTT.

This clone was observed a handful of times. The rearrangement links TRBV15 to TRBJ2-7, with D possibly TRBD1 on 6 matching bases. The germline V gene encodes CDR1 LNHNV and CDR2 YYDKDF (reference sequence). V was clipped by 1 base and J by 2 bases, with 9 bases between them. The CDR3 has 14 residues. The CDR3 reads CATSRGTETYEQYF. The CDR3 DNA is TGTGCCACCAGCAGAGGGACAGAAACCTACGAGCAGTACTTC. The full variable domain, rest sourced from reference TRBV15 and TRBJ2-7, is DAMVIQNPRYQVTQFGKPVTLSCSQTLNHNVMYWYQQKSSQAPKLLFHYYDKDFNNEADTPDNFQSRRPNTSFCFLDIRSPGLGDTAMYLCATSRGTETYEQYFGPGTRLTVT.

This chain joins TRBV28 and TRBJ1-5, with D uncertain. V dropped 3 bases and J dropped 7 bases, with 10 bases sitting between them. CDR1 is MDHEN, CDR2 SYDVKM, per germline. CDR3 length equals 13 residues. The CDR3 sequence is CASSFGVWQPQHF. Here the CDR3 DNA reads TGTGCCAGCAGTTTCGGGGTGTGGCAGCCCCAGCATTTT.

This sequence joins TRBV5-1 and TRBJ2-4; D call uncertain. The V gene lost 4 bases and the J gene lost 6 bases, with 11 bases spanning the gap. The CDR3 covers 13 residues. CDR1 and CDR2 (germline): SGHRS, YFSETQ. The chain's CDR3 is CASSKRSGNIQYF. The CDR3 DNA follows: TGCGCCAGCAGCAAACGATCGGGAAACATTCAGTACTTC.

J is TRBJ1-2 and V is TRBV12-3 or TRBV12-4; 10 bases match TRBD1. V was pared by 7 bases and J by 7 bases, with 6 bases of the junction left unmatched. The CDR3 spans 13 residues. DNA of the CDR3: TGTGCCAGCACCTCGGACAGGGGGGTTGGCTACACCTTC. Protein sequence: CASTSDRGVGYTF.

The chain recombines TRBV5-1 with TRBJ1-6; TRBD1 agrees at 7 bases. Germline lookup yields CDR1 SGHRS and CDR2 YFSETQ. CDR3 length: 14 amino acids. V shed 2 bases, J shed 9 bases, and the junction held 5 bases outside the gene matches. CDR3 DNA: TGCGCCAGCAGCTTAACAGGGGATACTTCACCCCTCCACTTT. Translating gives CASSLTGDTSPLHF.

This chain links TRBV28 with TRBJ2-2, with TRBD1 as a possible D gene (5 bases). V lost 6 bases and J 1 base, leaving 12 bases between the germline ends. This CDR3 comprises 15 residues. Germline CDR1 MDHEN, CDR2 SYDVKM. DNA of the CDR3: TGTGCCAGCAGACCTACAGGAATGAACACCGGGGAGCTGTTTTTT. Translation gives CASRPTGMNTGELFF.

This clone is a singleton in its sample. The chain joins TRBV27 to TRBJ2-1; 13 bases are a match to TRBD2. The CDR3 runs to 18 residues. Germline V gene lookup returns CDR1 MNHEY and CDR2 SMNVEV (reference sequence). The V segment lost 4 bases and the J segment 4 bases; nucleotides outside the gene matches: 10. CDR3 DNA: TGTGCCAGCAGTTCTTACCTTAGGACTAGCGGGAGTTACAATGAGCAGTTCTTC. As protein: CASSSYLRTSGSYNEQFF.

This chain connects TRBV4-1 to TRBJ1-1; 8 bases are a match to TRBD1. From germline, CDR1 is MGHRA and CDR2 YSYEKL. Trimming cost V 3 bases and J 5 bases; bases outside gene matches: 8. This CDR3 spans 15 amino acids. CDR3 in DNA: TGCGCCAGCAGCCAGGCTACAGGGGGACGGACTGAAGCTTTCTTT. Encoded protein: CASSQATGGRTEAFF.

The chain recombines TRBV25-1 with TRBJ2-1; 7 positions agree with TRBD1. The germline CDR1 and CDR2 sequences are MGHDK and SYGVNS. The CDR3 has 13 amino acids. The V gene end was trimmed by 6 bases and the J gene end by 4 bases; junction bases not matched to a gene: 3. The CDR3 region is CASRGTEYNEQFF. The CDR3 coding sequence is TGTGCCAGCAGAGGGACAGAATACAATGAGCAGTTCTTC.

The CDR3 loop is CASSIRGQNNSPLHF. The DNA of the CDR3 is TGTGCCAGTAGTATCAGGGGGCAGAATAATTCACCCCTCCACTTT. The rearrangement links TRBV19 to TRBJ1-6; 8 nucleotides match TRBD1. V lost 3 bases to trimming and J lost 5 bases; unmatched junction nucleotides: 3. The CDR3 runs 15 residues. Looked up from germline, CDR1 is LNHDA and CDR2 is SQIVND (reference sequence). The variable domain in full, with the rest retrieved from reference TRBV19 and TRBJ1-6, is DGGITQSPKYLFRKEGQNVTLSCEQNLNHDAMYWYRQDPGQGLRLIYYSQIVNDFQKGDIAEGYSVSREKKESFPLTVTSAQKNPTAFYLCASSIRGQNNSPLHFGNGTRLTVT.

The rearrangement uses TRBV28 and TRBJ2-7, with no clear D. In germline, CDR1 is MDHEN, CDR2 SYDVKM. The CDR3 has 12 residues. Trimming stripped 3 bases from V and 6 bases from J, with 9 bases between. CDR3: CASSLSSLEQYF. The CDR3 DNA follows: TGTGCCAGCAGTTTGTCCTCTCTCGAGCAGTACTTC.

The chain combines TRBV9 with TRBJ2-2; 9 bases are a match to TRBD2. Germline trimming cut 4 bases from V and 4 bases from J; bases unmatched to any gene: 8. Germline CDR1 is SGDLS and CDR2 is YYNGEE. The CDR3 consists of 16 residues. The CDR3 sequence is CASSLYSGGLTGELFF. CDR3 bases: TGTGCCAGCAGCTTATATAGCGGGGGTCTCACCGGGGAGCTGTTTTTT.

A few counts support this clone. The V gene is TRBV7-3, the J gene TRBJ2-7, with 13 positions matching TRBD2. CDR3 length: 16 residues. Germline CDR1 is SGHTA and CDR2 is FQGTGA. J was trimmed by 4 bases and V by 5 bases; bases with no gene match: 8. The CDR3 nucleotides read TGTGCCAGCAGCCCAGGACTAGCGGGAGTCTCGTACGAGCAGTACTTC. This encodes CASSPGLAGVSYEQYF.

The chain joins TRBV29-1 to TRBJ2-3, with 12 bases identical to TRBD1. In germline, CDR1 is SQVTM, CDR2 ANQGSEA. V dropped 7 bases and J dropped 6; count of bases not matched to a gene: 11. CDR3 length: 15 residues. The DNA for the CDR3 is TGCAGCGCCAGTCCCGGGACAGGGGGCTGGGATACGCAGTATTTT. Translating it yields CSASPGTGGWDTQYF.

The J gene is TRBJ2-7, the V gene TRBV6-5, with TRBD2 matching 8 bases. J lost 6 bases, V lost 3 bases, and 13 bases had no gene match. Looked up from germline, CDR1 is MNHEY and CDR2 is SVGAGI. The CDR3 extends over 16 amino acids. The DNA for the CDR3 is TGTGCCAGCAGTTATCGGCTAGCGGGCCCGAGGGGCGAGCAGTACTTC. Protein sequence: CASSYRLAGPRGEQYF.

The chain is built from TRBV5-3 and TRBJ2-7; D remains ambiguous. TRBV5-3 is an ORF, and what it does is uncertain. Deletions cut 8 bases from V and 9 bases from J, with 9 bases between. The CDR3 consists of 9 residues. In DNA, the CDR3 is TGTGCCAGCACCACTGGGCAGTACTTC. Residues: CASTTGQYF.

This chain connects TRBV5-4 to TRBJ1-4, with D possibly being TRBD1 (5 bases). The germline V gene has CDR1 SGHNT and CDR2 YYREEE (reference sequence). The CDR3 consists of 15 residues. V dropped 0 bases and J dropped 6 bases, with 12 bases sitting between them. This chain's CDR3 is CASSLAGGSYEKLFF. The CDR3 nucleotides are TGTGCCAGCAGCTTGGCTGGGGGGTCGTATGAAAAACTGTTTTTT.

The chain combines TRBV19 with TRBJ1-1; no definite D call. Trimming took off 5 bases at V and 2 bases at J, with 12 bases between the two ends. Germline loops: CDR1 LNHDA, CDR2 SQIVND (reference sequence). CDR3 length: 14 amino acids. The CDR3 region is CASSLGQRNTEAFF. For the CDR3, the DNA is TGTGCCAGTAGTCTAGGGCAAAGAAACACTGAAGCTTTCTTT. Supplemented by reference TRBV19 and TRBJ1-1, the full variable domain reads DGGITQSPKYLFRKEGQNVTLSCEQNLNHDAMYWYRQDPGQGLRLIYYSQIVNDFQKGDIAEGYSVSREKKESFPLTVTSAQKNPTAFYLCASSLGQRNTEAFFGQGTRLTVV.

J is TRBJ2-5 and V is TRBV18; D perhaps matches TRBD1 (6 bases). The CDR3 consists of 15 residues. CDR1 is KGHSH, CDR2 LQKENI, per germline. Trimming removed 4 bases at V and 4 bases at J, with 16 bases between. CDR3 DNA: TGTGCCAGCTCACGGACAGCCATAGGGGGAGAGACCCAGTACTTC. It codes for CASSRTAIGGETQYF. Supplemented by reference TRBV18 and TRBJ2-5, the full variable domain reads NAGVMQNPRHLVRRRGQEARLRCSPMKGHSHVYWYRQLPEEGLKFMVYLQKENIIDESGMPKERFSAEFPKEGPSILRIQQVVRGDSAAYFCASSRTAIGGETQYFGPGTRLLVL.

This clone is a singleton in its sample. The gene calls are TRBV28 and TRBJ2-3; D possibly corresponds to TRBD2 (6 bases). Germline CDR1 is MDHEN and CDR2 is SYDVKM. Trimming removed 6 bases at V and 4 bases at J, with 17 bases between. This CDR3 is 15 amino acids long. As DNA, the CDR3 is TGTGCCAGCAGCCCTACGGGGGTCTGGTCAGATACGCAGTATTTT. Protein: CASSPTGVWSDTQYF.

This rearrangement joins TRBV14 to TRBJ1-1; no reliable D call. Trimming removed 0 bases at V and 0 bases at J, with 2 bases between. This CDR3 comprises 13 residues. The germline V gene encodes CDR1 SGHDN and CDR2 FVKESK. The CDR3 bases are TGTGCCAGCAGCCAAGATATGAACACTGAAGCTTTCTTT. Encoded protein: CASSQDMNTEAFF.

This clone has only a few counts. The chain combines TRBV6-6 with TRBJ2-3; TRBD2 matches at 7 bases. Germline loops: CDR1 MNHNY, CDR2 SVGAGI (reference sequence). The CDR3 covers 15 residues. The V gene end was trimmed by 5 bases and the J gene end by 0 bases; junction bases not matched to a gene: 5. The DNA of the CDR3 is TGTGCCAGCAGTCAACTAGCGCTAAGCACAGATACGCAGTATTTT. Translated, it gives CASSQLALSTDTQYF.

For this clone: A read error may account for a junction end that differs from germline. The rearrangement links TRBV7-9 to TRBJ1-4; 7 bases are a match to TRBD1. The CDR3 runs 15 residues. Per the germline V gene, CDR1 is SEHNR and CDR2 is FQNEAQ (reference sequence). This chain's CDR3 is CASSRWGQTKEKLFF. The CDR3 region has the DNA TGTGCCAGCAGCCGATGGGGACAGACTAAGGAAAAACTGTTTTTT.

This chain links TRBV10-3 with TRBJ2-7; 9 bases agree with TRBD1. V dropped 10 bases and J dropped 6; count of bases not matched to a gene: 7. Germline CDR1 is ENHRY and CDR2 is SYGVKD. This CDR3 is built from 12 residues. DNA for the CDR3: TGTGCCACCTCGGGACAGGGCCTCGAGCAGTACTTC. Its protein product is CATSGQGLEQYF.

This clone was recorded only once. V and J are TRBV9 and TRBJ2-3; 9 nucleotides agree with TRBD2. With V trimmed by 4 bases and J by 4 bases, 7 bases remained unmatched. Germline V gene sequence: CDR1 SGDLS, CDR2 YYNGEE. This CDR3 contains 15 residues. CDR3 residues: CASSWREGSADTQYF. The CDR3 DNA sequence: TGTGCCAGCAGCTGGCGGGAGGGGAGCGCAGATACGCAGTATTTT.

For the CDR3, the DNA is TGTGCCAGTAGTGCCCGGACAGGGGCCTACGAGCAGTACTTC. Translated: CASSARTGAYEQYF. The V call is TRBV19, the J call TRBJ2-7, with 9 bases fitting TRBD1. The CDR3 has 14 amino acids. Trimming removed 5 bases from V and 2 bases from J; junction bases left unmatched: 4. In germline, CDR1 is LNHDA, CDR2 SQIVND (reference sequence). The variable domain in full, with the rest retrieved from reference TRBV19 and TRBJ2-7, is DGGITQSPKYLFRKEGQNVTLSCEQNLNHDAMYWYRQDPGQGLRLIYYSQIVNDFQKGDIAEGYSVSREKKESFPLTVTSAQKNPTAFYLCASSARTGAYEQYFGPGTRLTVT.

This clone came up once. CDR3 sequence (DNA): TGCAGCGTTGGGGCTTACGAGCAGTACTTC. Its translation: CSVGAYEQYF. The chain employs TRBV29-1 and TRBJ2-7, with D hard to call. Trimming stripped 4 bases from V and 4 bases from J, with 5 bases between. CDR3 length equals 10 residues. Looked up from germline, CDR1 is SQVTM and CDR2 is ANQGSEA.

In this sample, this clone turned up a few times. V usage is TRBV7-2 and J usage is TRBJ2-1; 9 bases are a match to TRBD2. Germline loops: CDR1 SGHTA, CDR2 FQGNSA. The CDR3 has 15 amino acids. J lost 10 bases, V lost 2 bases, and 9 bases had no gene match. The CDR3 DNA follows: TGTGCCAGCAGCTTAAGACTAGCGGAGCGGGGGGAGCAGTTCTTC. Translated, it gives CASSLRLAERGEQFF.

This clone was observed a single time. As DNA, the CDR3 is TGTGCCAGTAGTATTCTGCCAGATTTTCACGAGCAGTACTTC. It is translated as CASSILPDFHEQYF. The rearrangement uses TRBV19 and TRBJ2-7; D is unresolved. V was pared by 3 bases and J by 5 bases, with 14 bases between. Per the germline V gene, CDR1 is LNHDA and CDR2 is SQIVND (reference sequence). The length of the CDR3 is 14 residues.

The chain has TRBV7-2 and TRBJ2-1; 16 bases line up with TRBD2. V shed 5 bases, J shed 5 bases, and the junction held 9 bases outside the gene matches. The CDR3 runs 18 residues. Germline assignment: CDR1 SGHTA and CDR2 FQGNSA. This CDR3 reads CASSMGLAGGIRDNEQFF. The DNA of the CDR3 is TGTGCCAGCAGCATGGGACTAGCGGGGGGGATACGAGACAATGAGCAGTTCTTC. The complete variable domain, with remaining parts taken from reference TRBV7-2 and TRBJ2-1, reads GAGVSQSPSNKVTEKGKDVELRCDPISGHTALYWYRQSLGQGLEFLIYFQGNSAPDKSGLPSDRFSAERTGGSVSTLTIQRTQQEDSAVYLCASSMGLAGGIRDNEQFFGPGTRLTVL.